This T cell receptor beta chain was recorded in a study of blood T cells in healthy people across ages (dated by TCRdb to about 2015). In terms of the full investigation: In model experiments, template switching captured about one uniquely barcoded TCR beta cDNA molecule for every two T cells. Using deep sequencing normalized with unique cDNA molecular identifiers, the study measured how TCR beta repertoire diversity changes with age. Donors were grouped into four age groups: young (average 16 years), middle-aged (over 35), aged (approximately 67) and long-lived (about 90). Donors of different ages were randomly distributed across sequencing lanes to avoid experimental bias. Two additional independent replicas of 1 million unique cDNA reads from the same blood draw were analyzed for two donors (one aged 18 to 30 and one aged 80 or older). What the study reported, not specific to this receptor: Observed TCR beta diversity per million T cells fell roughly linearly with age, and a significant reduction was already apparent by age roughly 40. Estimates of total diversity based on one million sequenced T cells were considered lower bounds and underestimates. Because donor CMV infection status was unknown, age-related changes in expanded clonotypes were potentially confounded. Observed TCR beta diversity correlated strongly with the percentage of naive T cells measured by flow cytometry. Compared with the aged group, the long-lived group had more naive CD4+ T cells, fewer expanded clones and increased TCR diversity, suggesting age selection. Conclusive comparison of naive and antigen-experienced compartments was prevented by the profiling of bulk unsorted PBMCs.

The CDR3 has 14 amino acids, counting the end cysteine and phenylalanine. Just CDR3 DNA is preserved here, 42 bases in frame from base 1. Germline trimming: 5 bases from V, 8 bases from J; junction bases outside gene matches: 12. The CDR1 and CDR2 encoded by the germline V gene (reference sequence) are DFQATT and SNEGSKA. The 40 or so donors, aged about 6 to 95 years, were systemically healthy Caucasian individuals from Russia. Each donor gave around 9 milliliters of peripheral blood, collected into EDTA-treated Vacutainer tubes. Ficoll-Paque density-gradient centrifugation was used to isolate PBMCs, with at least 6 million obtained per sample. Total RNA was extracted from PBMCs with Trizol reagent, with at least 6 micrograms obtained per sample. For every donor, an aliquot of PBMCs went through flow cytometry to measure the percentages of naive CD45RAhigh/CD27high T cells. Only a few counts were recorded for this clonotype. Its binding antigen is unknown. It has no much larger one-base neighbor in the sample; base qualities were not kept.

The receptor library was made with 5' RACE. Sequencing took place on an Illumina HiSeq 2500. The second PCR ran for about 7 to 11 cycles and used a J-beta primer mix along with a sample-barcoded 5' primer. Each TCR beta cDNA molecule received a unique molecular identifier from a template-switch 5' adaptor carrying 12 random nucleotides. Each sample yielded at least 3 million CDR3-containing paired-end reads. First-strand cDNA synthesis was performed from all RNA using the Mint cDNA synthesis kit, with priming by a TRBC-specific oligonucleotide. After uracil-DNA glycosylase treatment, a first 18-cycle PCR used universal primers M1SS and BC2_uni_R on all cDNA. In the authors' own workflow: Normalization of each sample was performed by random selection of 1 million high-quality reads, each carrying a distinct molecular identifier. Reads with shared molecular identifiers were discarded instead of being binned into consensus sequences. MiTCR, run with a Q25 quality threshold and the strictest error-elimination algorithm, handled CDR3 identification, clonotype clustering and error correction. A nonparametric unseen species model using Euler transformation provided a lower-bound estimate of total TCR beta diversity. The raw public data were reprocessed by TCRdb itself: fastp quality trimming at Q25, MiXCR clonotype calling, in-frame beta chains only. When rows share a CDR3 protein, they turn into one entry using the most common DNA and genes. Clone size and V and J calls follow TCRdb, not the original study. The sample yields approximately 1.5 million distinct CDR3 sequences; 35% to 45% were counted once. Less than 5% of the sample is held by the ten biggest clonotypes.

The TCR comes from a woman aged 18-29 years in good health. Sequencing used blood. Recombination connected TRBV20-1 to TRBJ2-1; 7 bases in the junction line up with TRBD2. The bases read TGCAGTGCTCCCCCGGCCGGACTAGGGTATGAGCAGTTCTTC. Protein translation: CSAPPAGLGYEQFF.